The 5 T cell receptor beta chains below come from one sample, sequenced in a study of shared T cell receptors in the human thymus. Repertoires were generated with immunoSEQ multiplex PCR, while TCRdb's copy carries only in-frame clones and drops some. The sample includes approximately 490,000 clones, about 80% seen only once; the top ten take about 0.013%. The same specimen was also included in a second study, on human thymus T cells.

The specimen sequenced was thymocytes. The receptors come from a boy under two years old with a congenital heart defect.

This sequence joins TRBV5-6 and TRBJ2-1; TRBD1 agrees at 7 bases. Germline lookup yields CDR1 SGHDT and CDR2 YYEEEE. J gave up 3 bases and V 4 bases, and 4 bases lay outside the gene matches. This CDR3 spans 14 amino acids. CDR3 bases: TGTGCCAGCAGCATCCGACAGGGCTACAATGAGCAGTTCTTC. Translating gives CASSIRQGYNEQFF.

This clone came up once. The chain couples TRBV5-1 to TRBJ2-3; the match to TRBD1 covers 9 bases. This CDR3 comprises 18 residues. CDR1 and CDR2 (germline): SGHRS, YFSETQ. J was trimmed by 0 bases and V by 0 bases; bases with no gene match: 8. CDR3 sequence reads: CASSLEDRGGKSTDTQYF. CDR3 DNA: TGCGCCAGCAGCTTGGAGGACAGGGGCGGAAAGAGCACAGATACGCAGTATTTT.

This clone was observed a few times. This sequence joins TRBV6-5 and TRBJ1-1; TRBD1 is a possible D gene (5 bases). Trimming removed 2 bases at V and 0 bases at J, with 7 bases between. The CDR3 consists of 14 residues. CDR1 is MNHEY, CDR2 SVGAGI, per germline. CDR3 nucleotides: TGTGCCAGCAGTTACAGGGGCCTGAACACTGAAGCTTTCTTT. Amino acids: CASSYRGLNTEAFF.

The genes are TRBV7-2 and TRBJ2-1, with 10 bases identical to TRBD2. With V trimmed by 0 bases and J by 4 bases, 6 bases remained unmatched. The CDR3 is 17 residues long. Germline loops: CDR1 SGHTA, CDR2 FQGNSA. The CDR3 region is CASSLAPRLAGYNEQFF. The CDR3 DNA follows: TGTGCCAGCAGCTTAGCGCCGAGACTAGCGGGTTACAATGAGCAGTTCTTC.

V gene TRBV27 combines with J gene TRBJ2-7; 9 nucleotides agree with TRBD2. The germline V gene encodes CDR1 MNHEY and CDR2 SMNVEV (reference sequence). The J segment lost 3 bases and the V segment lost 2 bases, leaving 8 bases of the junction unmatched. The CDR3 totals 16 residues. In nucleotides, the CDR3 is TGTGCCAGCAGTTTAAGCGGGGGGCCCCCCAACTACGAGCAGTACTTC. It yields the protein CASSLSGGPPNYEQYF.